Listed below are T cell receptor beta chains from one sample, sequenced in a study of control samples from healthy donors and cancer patients. Produced via immunoSEQ multiplex PCR; TCRdb's table is partial and in-frame only. The data show about 70,000 clones, nearly 85% seen once. Sequenced input: blood. These receptor sequences come from a man aged 50 or older in good health. Both conserved end residues are part of each CDR3. The D gene is left open where the match is weak. Rows give clone size only sometimes, using once, few, many, or a class for an expanded clone.

d_call: NA
v_call: TRBV5-4
clone_size: NA
j_call: TRBJ2-7
cdr3_nt: TGTGCCAGCAGCTTTGGCCCGTACTACGAGCAGTACTTC
cdr3_aa: CASSFGPYYEQYF

d_call: TRBD1
v_call: TRBV5-6
clone_size: NA
j_call: TRBJ2-4
cdr3_nt: TGTGCCAGCAGCTTCCCGGGACAGGGGGGGGACCCCAAAAACATTCAGTACTTC
cdr3_aa: CASSFPGQGGDPKNIQYF

d_call: TRBD1
v_call: TRBV30
clone_size: NA
j_call: TRBJ1-5
cdr3_nt: TGTGCCTGGGGGGACAGGGGAGGAGTTCAGCCCCAGCATTTT
cdr3_aa: CAWGDRGGVQPQHF

d_call: NA
v_call: TRBV2
clone_size: NA
j_call: TRBJ2-2
cdr3_nt: TGTGCCAGCAGACCAACCCAAGTCACCGGGGAGCTGTTTTTT
cdr3_aa: CASRPTQVTGELFF

d_call: NA
v_call: TRBV7-3
clone_size: NA
j_call: TRBJ2-7
cdr3_nt: TGTGCCAGCAGCTTAATGGCAACAGGGATGGGCTACGAGCAGTACTTC
cdr3_aa: CASSLMATGMGYEQYF

d_call: NA
v_call: TRBV4-3
clone_size: NA
j_call: TRBJ1-2
cdr3_nt: TGCGCCAGCAGCCAGGGCCCGGACAGTTCTAACTATGGCTACACCTTC
cdr3_aa: CASSQGPDSSNYGYTF

d_call: NA
v_call: TRBV7-6
clone_size: NA
j_call: TRBJ2-7
cdr3_nt: TGTGCCAGCAGCGTGGTTCCTAGCGCCTCCTACGAGCAGTACTTC
cdr3_aa: CASSVVPSASYEQYF

d_call: NA
v_call: TRBV19
clone_size: NA
j_call: TRBJ1-2
cdr3_nt: TGTGCCAGTAGTATATCGAGTCGGCTGGGCGGGGGCTACACCTTC
cdr3_aa: CASSISSRLGGGYTF

d_call: NA
v_call: TRBV5-4
clone_size: NA
j_call: TRBJ2-7
cdr3_nt: TGTGCCAGCAGCTTCTGGCTTCACGAGCAGTACTTC
cdr3_aa: CASSFWLHEQYF

d_call: NA
v_call: TRBV7-9
clone_size: NA
j_call: TRBJ2-7
cdr3_nt: TGTGCCAGCAGCCTAGGACTCATCTACGAGCAGTACTTC
cdr3_aa: CASSLGLIYEQYF

d_call: TRBD1
v_call: TRBV11-2
clone_size: NA
j_call: TRBJ2-5
cdr3_nt: TGTGCCAGCAGCTTTAGCAGGGGGGAGACCCAGTACTTC
cdr3_aa: CASSFSRGETQYF

d_call: TRBD2
v_call: TRBV19
clone_size: NA
j_call: TRBJ2-1
cdr3_nt: TGTGCCAGTACATTCCAAGCGGGGGGCTACAATGAGCAGTTCTTC
cdr3_aa: CASTFQAGGYNEQFF

d_call: NA
v_call: TRBV6-5
clone_size: NA
j_call: TRBJ2-7
cdr3_nt: TGTGCCAGCACCCCGGGGCAGGGCCTTTACGAGCAGTACTTC
cdr3_aa: CASTPGQGLYEQYF

d_call: TRBD1
v_call: TRBV27
clone_size: once
j_call: TRBJ2-3
cdr3_nt: TGTGCCAGCAGTTTATTGGAGACAGGGGGCGTATATACGCAGTATTTT
cdr3_aa: CASSLLETGGVYTQYF

d_call: TRBD1
v_call: TRBV5-1
clone_size: NA
j_call: TRBJ2-1
cdr3_nt: TGCGCCAGCAGCTTACCGGGACAGTACAATGAGCAGTTCTTC
cdr3_aa: CASSLPGQYNEQFF

d_call: NA
v_call: TRBV28
clone_size: NA
j_call: TRBJ2-7
cdr3_nt: TGTGCCAGCAGGAACAGGGTCGGGGAGCAGTACTTC
cdr3_aa: CASRNRVGEQYF

d_call: NA
v_call: TRBV3-1/TRBV3-2
clone_size: NA
j_call: TRBJ1-2
cdr3_nt: TGTGCCAGCAGCCAAGAGCGCCGGGCGGGCTACACCTTC
cdr3_aa: CASSQERRAGYTF

d_call: NA
v_call: TRBV9
clone_size: NA
j_call: TRBJ1-3
cdr3_nt: TGTGCCAGCAGCACAAACACCATCTCTGGAAACACCATATATTTT
cdr3_aa: CASSTNTISGNTIYF

d_call: NA
v_call: TRBV5-1
clone_size: NA
j_call: TRBJ1-2
cdr3_nt: TGCGCCAGCAGCTCCGGAGTAACCGGAGGGAAAAGGGACTATGGCTACACCTTC
cdr3_aa: CASSSGVTGGKRDYGYTF

d_call: TRBD1
v_call: TRBV7-2
clone_size: NA
j_call: TRBJ1-1
cdr3_nt: TGTGCCAGCAGTTGGGACAGAGGGAACACTGAAGCTTTCTTT
cdr3_aa: CASSWDRGNTEAFF

d_call: NA
v_call: TRBV6-2/TRBV6-3
clone_size: NA
j_call: TRBJ1-2
cdr3_nt: TGTGCCAGCAGCTACTCGGGGGGCAAGTTTGGCTACACCTTC
cdr3_aa: CASSYSGGKFGYTF

d_call: TRBD2
v_call: TRBV6-2/TRBV6-3
clone_size: NA
j_call: TRBJ2-1
cdr3_nt: TGTGCCAGCAGTTCTGCGTCGGGCGGGAGGGCCTACAATGAGCAGTTCTTC
cdr3_aa: CASSSASGGRAYNEQFF

d_call: NA
v_call: TRBV5-1
clone_size: NA
j_call: TRBJ1-2
cdr3_nt: TGCGCCAGCAGTCGAGGGGGAGCTAACTATGGCTACACCTTC
cdr3_aa: CASSRGGANYGYTF

d_call: TRBD1
v_call: TRBV5-1
clone_size: NA
j_call: TRBJ2-7
cdr3_nt: TGCGCCAGCAGAAGGACAGGCCTCTCCTACGAGCAGTACTTC
cdr3_aa: CASRRTGLSYEQYF

d_call: TRBD1
v_call: TRBV5-1
clone_size: NA
j_call: TRBJ2-3
cdr3_nt: TGCGCCAGCAGCTGGACAGGGGCGTTCACAGATACGCAGTATTTT
cdr3_aa: CASSWTGAFTDTQYF

d_call: NA
v_call: TRBV29-1
clone_size: NA
j_call: TRBJ2-2
cdr3_nt: TGCAGCGGCGGGACGGCGAACACCGGGGAGCTGTTTTTT
cdr3_aa: CSGGTANTGELFF

d_call: NA
v_call: TRBV19
clone_size: NA
j_call: TRBJ2-7
cdr3_nt: TGTGCCAGTAGTATCTCAGACAACTCCTACGAGCAGTACTTC
cdr3_aa: CASSISDNSYEQYF

d_call: NA
v_call: TRBV5-1
clone_size: NA
j_call: TRBJ2-1
cdr3_nt: TGCGCCAGCAGCTTGCGCGTCGGGGGTTATGAGCAGTTCTTC
cdr3_aa: CASSLRVGGYEQFF

d_call: TRBD1
v_call: TRBV28
clone_size: NA
j_call: TRBJ2-5
cdr3_nt: TGTGCCAGCACCCCCCTACTGATGGGGACAGGGGGGGAGACCCAGTACTTC
cdr3_aa: CASTPLLMGTGGETQYF

d_call: NA
v_call: TRBV7-3
clone_size: NA
j_call: TRBJ2-1
cdr3_nt: TGTGCCAGCAGCTCCCCCAATTTCAATGAGCAGTTCTTC
cdr3_aa: CASSSPNFNEQFF

d_call: TRBD2
v_call: TRBV14
clone_size: NA
j_call: TRBJ2-1
cdr3_nt: TGTGCCAGCAGCCAGAGAGGGACTAGCGGGAGTTTCAATGAGCAGTTCTTC
cdr3_aa: CASSQRGTSGSFNEQFF

d_call: NA
v_call: TRBV6-5
clone_size: once
j_call: TRBJ1-5
cdr3_nt: TGTGCCAGCAGTTTTCAGGGAAGACAGCCCCAGCATTTT
cdr3_aa: CASSFQGRQPQHF

d_call: TRBD1
v_call: TRBV18
clone_size: NA
j_call: TRBJ2-7
cdr3_nt: TGTGCCAGCTCACCACCTCGGACAGGGACCTACGAGCAGTACTTC
cdr3_aa: CASSPPRTGTYEQYF

d_call: TRBD1
v_call: TRBV6-5
clone_size: NA
j_call: TRBJ2-7
cdr3_nt: TGTGCCAGCAGGATAGGACAGGGGCGCTACGAGCAGTACTTC
cdr3_aa: CASRIGQGRYEQYF

d_call: NA
v_call: TRBV11-2
clone_size: NA
j_call: TRBJ2-7
cdr3_nt: TGTGCCAGCAGCTTACCAACGACAGGGAGGAACGAGCAGTACTTC
cdr3_aa: CASSLPTTGRNEQYF

d_call: TRBD2
v_call: TRBV30
clone_size: NA
j_call: TRBJ2-3
cdr3_nt: TGTGCCTGGAGTGTAGGGACTAGCGGCACAGATACGCAGTATTTT
cdr3_aa: CAWSVGTSGTDTQYF

d_call: NA
v_call: TRBV30
clone_size: NA
j_call: TRBJ2-5
cdr3_nt: TGTGCCTGGAGTGCCGGGGAGACCCAGTACTTC
cdr3_aa: CAWSAGETQYF

d_call: NA
v_call: TRBV4-3
clone_size: NA
j_call: TRBJ1-1
cdr3_nt: TGCGCCAGCAACCAAGATGGGCGGTCGAACACTGAAGCTTTCTTT
cdr3_aa: CASNQDGRSNTEAFF

d_call: TRBD1
v_call: TRBV6-1
clone_size: NA
j_call: TRBJ1-1
cdr3_nt: TGTGCCAGCAGTGAAGCCAGGGGGCTCAGGAATGAAGCTTTCTTT
cdr3_aa: CASSEARGLRNEAFF

d_call: NA
v_call: TRBV10-3
clone_size: NA
j_call: TRBJ2-2
cdr3_nt: TGTGCCATCAGTTCCTACCCCGGTACGAACACCGGGGAGCTGTTTTTT
cdr3_aa: CAISSYPGTNTGELFF